This entry lists 10 T cell receptor beta chains sequenced from one sample in a study of CD8+CD57+ T cells in acquired aplastic anemia. For CDR3 and TCR beta VDJ profiling, genomic DNA was the template used. TCRdb processed the reads anew with MiXCR; each CDR3 protein has one entry. Of about 40,000 distinct CDR3 sequences detected, about 60% appear once; the ten largest clones hold roughly three fifths. CD8+CD57+ cell expansion had been shown by flow cytometry in patients chosen for sequencing. The specimen sequenced was sorted CD4+, CD8+, or CD8+CD57+ T cells (not recorded which) from PBMCs. Receptors originate from a human donor with aplastic anemia.

On this clonotype: A single base separates this from a much larger clone, so it may be a read error. The rearrangement joins TRBV2 to TRBJ2-5; tentatively, D is TRBD2 (7 bases). This CDR3 spans 14 amino acids. Germline V gene lookup returns CDR1 SNHLY and CDR2 FYNNEI. V was clipped by 7 bases and J by 11 bases, with 23 bases between them. This CDR3 is CASNPAGAGGEQYF. Here the CDR3 DNA reads TGTGCCAGCAATCCTGCGGGGGCTGGGGGTGAGCAGTACTTC. The full variable domain, its missing parts supplied by reference TRBV2 and TRBJ2-5, is EPEVTQTPSHQVTQMGQEVILRCVPISNHLYFYWYRQILGQKVEFLVSFYNNEISEKSEIFDDQFSVERPDGSNFTLKIRSTKLEDSAMYFCASNPAGAGGEQYFGPGTRLLVL.

In its sample, this clonotype was seen once. V and J are TRBV29-1 and TRBJ2-7; unclear D gene. The CDR3 sequence is 16 residues long. CDR1 is SQVTM and CDR2 is ANQGSEA in the germline V gene. The V end lost 7 bases, the J end lost 2 bases, and 24 bases lay between the germline ends. The CDR3 DNA sequence: TGCAGCGCCGCGAAAGCCCCGGTTTACCGTGCCTACGAGCAGTACTTC. Its protein is CSAAKAPVYRAYEQYF.

The V and J genes are TRBV29-1 and TRBJ2-7; 15 nucleotides align to TRBD2. CDR3 size: 16 residues. Unmatched junction bases numbered 8, after V lost 3 bases and J lost 5 bases. CDR1 and CDR2 from the germline V gene are SQVTM and ANQGSEA. This chain's CDR3 is CSVEGPGLAGGNEQYF. The CDR3 DNA reads as TGCAGCGTTGAGGGACCAGGACTAGCGGGGGGGAACGAGCAGTACTTC.

The gene calls are TRBV29-1 and TRBJ1-1; D gene uncertain. The CDR3 sequence is 12 residues long. The V gene's germline CDR1 is SQVTM and CDR2 ANQGSEA. V was pared by 7 bases and J by 3 bases, with 12 bases between. The CDR3 protein is CSASQADTEAFF. The DNA for the CDR3 is TGCAGCGCAAGCCAGGCGGACACTGAAGCTTTCTTT.

This clonotype was picked up one time. V usage is TRBV9 and J usage is TRBJ2-2; 7 positions match TRBD2. CDR3 length equals 14 residues. The trim removed 4 bases at V and 4 bases at J, leaving 4 bases unmatched. Germline V gene lookup returns CDR1 SGDLS and CDR2 YYNGEE. CDR3 in DNA: TGTGCCAGCAGCTCCCGGACTAGCACCGGGGAGCTGTTTTTT. Encoded protein: CASSSRTSTGELFF.

This chain joins TRBV29-1 and TRBJ1-1; D gene unclear. CDR1 SQVTM and CDR2 ANQGSEA come from the germline V gene. The CDR3 has 13 residues. The V and J ends lost 2 bases and 1 base respectively, with 8 bases between them. The CDR3 DNA is TGCAGCGTTGAATTTTCCGAGAACACTGAAGCTTTCTTT. Amino acid sequence: CSVEFSENTEAFF.

The count of this clonotype is one. V gene TRBV29-1 combines with J gene TRBJ1-4; 9 bases map to TRBD1. The CDR3 is 14 amino acids. V trimming: 4 bases; J trimming: 0 bases; junction bases outside the gene matches: 0. CDR1 and CDR2 (germline): SQVTM, ANQGSEA. DNA for the CDR3: TGCAGCGTTGGGACAGGGGCAACTAATGAAAAACTGTTTTTT. Encoded protein: CSVGTGATNEKLFF.

This chain connects TRBV15 to TRBJ1-2; 8 positions match TRBD1. V dropped 4 bases and J dropped 8; count of bases not matched to a gene: 6. Germline CDR1 is LNHNV and CDR2 is YYDKDF (reference sequence). This CDR3 contains 13 residues. CDR3 sequence: CATSTRTGQGYTF. CDR3 sequence (DNA): TGTGCCACCAGCACTCGGACAGGGCAGGGCTACACCTTC. The variable domain in full, completed from reference TRBV15 and TRBJ1-2, reads DAMVIQNPRYQVTQFGKPVTLSCSQTLNHNVMYWYQQKSSQAPKLLFHYYDKDFNNEADTPDNFQSRRPNTSFCFLDIRSPGLGDTAMYLCATSTRTGQGYTFGSGTRLTVV.

The CDR3: CASSLWEVYEQYF. Written as DNA, the CDR3 is TGTGCCAGCAGCTTGTGGGAGGTCTACGAGCAGTACTTC. The rearrangement uses TRBV7-9 and TRBJ2-7; perhaps TRBD2 as D (6 bases). Trimming took off 3 bases at V and 3 bases at J, with 9 bases between the two ends. Germline V gene sequence: CDR1 SEHNR, CDR2 FQNEAQ (reference sequence). The CDR3 consists of 13 residues.

This clonotype came up a few times. The rearrangement joins TRBV29-1 to TRBJ1-5, with TRBD1 as a possible D gene (5 bases). The V gene's germline CDR1 is SQVTM and CDR2 ANQGSEA. Trimming cost V 4 bases and J 2 bases, with 15 bases left between them. The CDR3 length is 15 residues. DNA for the CDR3: TGCAGCGTTGGGGACGGGGTTTTGGGCAATCAGCCCCAGCATTTT. Its protein product is CSVGDGVLGNQPQHF.